The source of this T cell receptor beta chain is a study of blood T cell repertoires in COVID-19. The CDR3 totals 13 residues. CDR1 and CDR2 (germline): KGHSH, LQKENI. V gave up 6 bases and J gave up 6 bases, with 12 bases separating them. Sequenced by immunoSEQ multiplex PCR; TCRdb stores in-frame clones only, minus some. The profile shows 250,000 to 300,000 clones, approximately 90% of them singletons. The sequence was collected from a woman aged 25-40 years with COVID-19, enrolled during active disease. This sequence joins TRBV18 and TRBJ1-5, with D perhaps TRBD1 (5 bases). Sequenced material: peripheral blood. DNA for the CDR3: TGTGCCAGCTCGGAGGGGCCGGGTCAGCCCCAGCATTTT. As protein: CASSEGPGQPQHF.